This TCR beta chain was sequenced during a study of early T cells in non-severe SARS-CoV-2 infection. About this clonotype itself: Its antigen remains unidentified.

Whole-study results and caveats: VDJdb matching, biased toward anti-spike CD8 responses, missed private and CD4 specificities.

Unique molecular identifiers were affixed to single, distinct cDNA molecules. TCRdb reanalysed the 5' RACE reads using MiXCR and keeps one entry per CDR3 protein. The top ten clones hold 8.5% to 10% of a sample with around 53,000 distinct CDR3 sequences, 12% of them seen once. Source material: whole blood. The source of this sequence is an adult who was a healthcare worker with PCR-confirmed SARS-CoV-2 infection or an uninfected control (not recorded which).

The DNA for the CDR3 is TGTGCCAGCAGACCTTCAATCGGAGGCTACACCTTC. This sequence encodes CASRPSIGGYTF. This chain uses TRBV27 with TRBJ1-2; D remains ambiguous. CDR3 length: 12 amino acids. Germline V gives CDR1 MNHEY, CDR2 SMNVEV (reference sequence). Deletions cut 6 bases from V and 8 bases from J, with 13 bases between.